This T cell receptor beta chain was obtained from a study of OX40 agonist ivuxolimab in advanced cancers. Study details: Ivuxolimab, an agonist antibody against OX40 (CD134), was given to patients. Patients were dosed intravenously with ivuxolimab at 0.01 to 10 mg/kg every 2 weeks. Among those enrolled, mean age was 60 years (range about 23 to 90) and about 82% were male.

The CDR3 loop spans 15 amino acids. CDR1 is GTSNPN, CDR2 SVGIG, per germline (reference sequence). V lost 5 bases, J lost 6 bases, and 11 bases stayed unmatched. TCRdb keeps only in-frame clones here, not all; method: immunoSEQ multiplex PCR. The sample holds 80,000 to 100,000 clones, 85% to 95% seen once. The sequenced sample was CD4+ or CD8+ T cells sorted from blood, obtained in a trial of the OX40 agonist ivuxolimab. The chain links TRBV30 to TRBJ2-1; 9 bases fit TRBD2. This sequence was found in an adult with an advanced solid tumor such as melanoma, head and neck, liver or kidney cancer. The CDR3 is CAWLPIAGALNEQFF. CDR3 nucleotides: TGTGCCTGGCTCCCCATAGCGGGGGCTCTCAATGAGCAGTTCTTC.